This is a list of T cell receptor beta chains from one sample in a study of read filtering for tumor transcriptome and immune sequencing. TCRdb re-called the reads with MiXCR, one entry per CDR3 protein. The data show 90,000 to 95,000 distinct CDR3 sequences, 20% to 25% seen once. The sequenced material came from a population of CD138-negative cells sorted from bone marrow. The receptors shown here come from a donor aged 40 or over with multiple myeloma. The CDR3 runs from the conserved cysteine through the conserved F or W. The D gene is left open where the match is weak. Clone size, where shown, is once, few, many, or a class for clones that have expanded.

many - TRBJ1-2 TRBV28 TGTGCCAGCAGTTTGCCACCCGTCTATGGCTACACCTTC CASSLPPVYGYTF
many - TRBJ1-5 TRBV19 TGTGCCAGTATGGAACAGGGAACCGGCGCTCAGCCCCAGCATTTT CASMEQGTGAQPQHF
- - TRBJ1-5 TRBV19 TGTGCCAGTAAGCCGGGATCCCCCGATAGCAATCAGCCCCAGCATTTT CASKPGSPDSNQPQHF
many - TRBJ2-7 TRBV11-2 TGTGCCAGCAGCGCGACAGGCCTCTCCTACGAGCAGTACTTC CASSATGLSYEQYF
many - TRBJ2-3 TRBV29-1 TGCAGCGTGGGGACTAGCACAGATACGCAGTATTTT CSVGTSTDTQYF
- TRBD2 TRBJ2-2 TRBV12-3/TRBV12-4 TGTGCCAGCAGGCTGCGGGGGGGCGGGGAGCTGTTTTTT CASRLRGGGELFF
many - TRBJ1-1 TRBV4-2 TGTGCCAGCAGCCAAGAAGTTTATGGGGCGAGGACTGAAGCTTTCTTT CASSQEVYGARTEAFF
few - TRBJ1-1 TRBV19 TGTGCCAGTAGTCAGGGGAGAACTGAAGCTTTCTTT CASSQGRTEAFF
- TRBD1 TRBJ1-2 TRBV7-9 TGTGCCAGCAGCTTGACAGGGGACGATGGCTACACCTTC CASSLTGDDGYTF
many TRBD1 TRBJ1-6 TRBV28 TGTGCCAGCAGTTTTGTAATCGCAGGGGGGTCACCCCTCCACTTT CASSFVIAGGSPLHF
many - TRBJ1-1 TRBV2 TGTGCCAGCAGGTGGTCAGGGAACACTGAAGCTTTCTTT CASRWSGNTEAFF
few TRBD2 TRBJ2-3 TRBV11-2 TGTGCCAGCAGCTTAGTCGGGGGGGGAGATACGCAGTATTTT CASSLVGGGDTQYF
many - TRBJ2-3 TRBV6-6 TGTGCCAGCGGAGTGTATCGGGCAGATACGCAGTATTTT CASGVYRADTQYF
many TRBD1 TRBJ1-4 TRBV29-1 TGCAGCGTTATGACAGGGCAAGGGTATGAAAAACTGTTTTTT CSVMTGQGYEKLFF
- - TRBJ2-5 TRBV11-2 TGTGCCAGCAGCTCCGGAAGGTACAGGGAAGAGACCCAGTACTTC CASSSGRYREETQYF
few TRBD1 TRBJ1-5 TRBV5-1 TGCGCCAGCAGCTTGGCGGGACAGCCTAATCAGCCCCAGCATTTT CASSLAGQPNQPQHF
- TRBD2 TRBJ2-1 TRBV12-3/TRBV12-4 TGTGCCAGCAGTATGTTAGCGGGGGGCCGGGGTGAGCAGTTCTTC CASSMLAGGRGEQFF